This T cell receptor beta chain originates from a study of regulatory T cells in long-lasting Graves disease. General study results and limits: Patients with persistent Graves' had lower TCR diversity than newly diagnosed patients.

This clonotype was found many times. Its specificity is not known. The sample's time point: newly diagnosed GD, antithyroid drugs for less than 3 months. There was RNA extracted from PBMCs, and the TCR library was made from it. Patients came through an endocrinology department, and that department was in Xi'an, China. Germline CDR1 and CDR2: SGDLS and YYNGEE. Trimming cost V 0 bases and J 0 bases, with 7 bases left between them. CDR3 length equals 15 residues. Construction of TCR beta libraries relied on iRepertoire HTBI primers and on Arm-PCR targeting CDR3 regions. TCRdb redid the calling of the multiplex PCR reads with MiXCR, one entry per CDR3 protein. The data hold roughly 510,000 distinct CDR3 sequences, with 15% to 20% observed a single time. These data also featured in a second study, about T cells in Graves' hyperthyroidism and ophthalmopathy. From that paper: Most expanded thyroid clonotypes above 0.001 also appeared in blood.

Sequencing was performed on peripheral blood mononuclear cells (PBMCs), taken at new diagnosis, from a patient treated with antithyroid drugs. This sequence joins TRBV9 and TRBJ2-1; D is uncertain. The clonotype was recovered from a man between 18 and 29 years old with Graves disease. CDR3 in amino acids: CASSVASSSYNEQFF. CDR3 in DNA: TGTGCCAGCAGCGTAGCCAGCAGCTCCTACAATGAGCAGTTCTTC.